These 3 T cell receptor beta chains were sequenced from one sample in a study of shared clonotypes between healthy human individuals. Generated by immunoSEQ multiplex PCR, the TCRdb table keeps only in-frame clones and is missing some. The sample includes roughly 410,000 clones, approximately 97% of them seen just once. The sample was memory CD8+ T cells sorted from blood. The subset was: CD45RO+ cells pooled with CCR7-negative TemRA cells. These receptors were collected from a man aged 25-45 years in good health.

V and J are TRBV18 and TRBJ2-1; D gene uncertain. Trimming took 1 base from V and 2 from J, leaving 9 bases between them. From germline, CDR1 is KGHSH and CDR2 LQKENI. There are 15 residues in the CDR3. CDR3 in DNA: TGTGCCAGCTCACCACTCCCAGGTCCCTACAATGAGCAGTTCTTC. This encodes CASSPLPGPYNEQFF.

The chain is built from TRBV27 and TRBJ2-6; D is perhaps TRBD1 (5 bases). CDR1 and CDR2 (germline): MNHEY, SMNVEV (reference sequence). The CDR3 has 16 amino acids. V was trimmed by 5 bases and J by 0 bases, leaving 11 bases between them. The CDR3, as DNA: TGTGCCAGCAGTGCCCCAAGGGGCTCTGGGGCCAACGTCCTGACTTTC. Encoded protein: CASSAPRGSGANVLTF.

The chain has TRBV5-8 and TRBJ2-4; unclear D gene. The CDR3 sequence is 11 residues long. V lost 4 bases, J lost 4 bases, and 3 bases lay in between. The V gene's germline CDR1 is SGHTS and CDR2 YDEGEE. The CDR3 spells CASSLKNIQYF. DNA of the CDR3: TGTGCCAGCAGCCTTAAAAACATTCAGTACTTC. Supplemented by reference TRBV5-8 and TRBJ2-4, the full variable domain reads EAGVTQSPTHLIKTRGQQATLRCSPISGHTSVYWYQQALGLGLQFLLWYDEGEERNRGNFPPRFSGRQFPNYSSELNVNALELEDSALYLCASSLKNIQYFGAGTRLSVL.